Given below is one T cell receptor (beta chain) in context. The antigen is undetermined. The authors prepared the TCRbeta library with unique molecular identifiers. TCRdb fed the PCR reads into MiXCR, producing one record per CDR3 protein. The data contain 700,000 to 950,000 distinct CDR3 sequences, 15% to 20% of them singletons. The source of the sample is a study of T-cell reconstitution after alpha-beta-depleted transplantation in children. Points from the study as a whole: One year after transplant, T-cell counts and diversity came mostly from newly produced T cells. The origin of high day-60 TCRbeta diversity in some patients lay in surviving recipient T cells and thymic progenitors. At around two months after transplant, the alpha-beta T cells were reportedly derived from several hundred expanded clones that came from non-depleted graft cells.

There are 15 residues in the CDR3. Trimming took off 4 bases at V and 5 bases at J, with 19 bases between the two ends. Per germline, CDR1 SGDLS and CDR2 YYNGEE. The V gene is TRBV9, the J gene TRBJ2-7, with a possible D match to TRBD1 (5 bases). The clonotype comes from a male patient between 10 and 17 years old who had a stem cell transplant for acute lymphoblastic leukemia, so the T cells may come from the graft donor. This specimen consisted of PBMCs, mostly from graft donor cells, obtained 360 days after TCRalphabeta/CD19-depleted stem cell transplant. The chain's CDR3 is CASSSYPRANHEQYF. In DNA, the CDR3 is TGTGCCAGCAGCTCCTACCCCAGGGCTAACCACGAGCAGTACTTC.